This TCR beta chain is from a study of shared clonotypes between healthy human individuals. As defined, naive CD8 cells were CD45RO-negative and positively selected for CCR7, with terminally differentiated effector memory CD45RA+ cells excluded. This clone was recorded only once. CDR3 length: 14 amino acids. CDR1 MGHRA and CDR2 YSYEKL come from the germline V gene. V lost 3 bases and J 2 bases, leaving 11 bases between the germline ends. TCRdb keeps only in-frame clones here, not all; method: immunoSEQ multiplex PCR. The sample includes millions of clones, 85% to 95% seen only once; the top ten take 1.5% to 2%.

The sequence was obtained from a man younger than 35 in good health. Some clones in this sample may be carry-over from other donors' samples. This chain uses TRBV4-1 with TRBJ2-7, with a weak D call TRBD2 (6 bases). Sequenced material: naive CD8+ T cells from PBMCs. CDR3 amino acids: CASSHLAPAYEQYF. CDR3 bases: TGCGCCAGCAGCCACCTAGCGCCTGCCTACGAGCAGTACTTC.